This T cell receptor beta chain stems from a study of early stage breast cancer tumors. Study findings and constraints: Functional markers like CD4, CD8 and FOXP3 were missed in bulk sequencing. Commonly generated sequences made up most enriched TCRB sequences shared between patients. Tumors had around 2.3-fold higher T cell density than normal breast.

The sample holds a few counts of this clone. Its antigen is still unknown. Trimming took 0 bases from V and 6 from J; bases not matched to a gene: 6. The CDR3 extends over 15 amino acids. Germline V gives CDR1 LGHNA, CDR2 YNFKEQ. Measured with immunoSEQ multiplex PCR; TCRdb has only the in-frame clones, and not every one. Of about 9,100 clones detected, 64% appear once; the ten largest clones hold over 9.5%. This sequence originates from a person aged 55 to 69 with breast cancer. The sequencing input was breast tumor tissue. The V call is TRBV4-2, the J call TRBJ2-7, with 9 bases that match TRBD1. In DNA form, the CDR3 reads TGTGCCAGCAGCCAAGACACGGACAGGGGCGGCGAGCAGTACTTC. Its translation is CASSQDTDRGGEQYF.